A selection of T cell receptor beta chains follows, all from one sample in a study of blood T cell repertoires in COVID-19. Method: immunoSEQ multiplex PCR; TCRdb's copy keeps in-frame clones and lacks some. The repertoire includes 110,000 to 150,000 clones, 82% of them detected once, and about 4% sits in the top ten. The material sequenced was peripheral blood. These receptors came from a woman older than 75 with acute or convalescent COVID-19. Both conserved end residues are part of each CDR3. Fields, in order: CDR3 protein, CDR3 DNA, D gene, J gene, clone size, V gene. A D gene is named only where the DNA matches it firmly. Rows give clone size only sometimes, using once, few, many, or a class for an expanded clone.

cdr3_aa: CAWSVLSGTGGFSEAFF
cdr3_nt: TGTGCCTGGAGTGTACTTTCCGGGACAGGGGGTTTCTCAGAAGCTTTCTTT
d_call: TRBD1
j_call: TRBJ1-1
clone_size: .
v_call: TRBV30

cdr3_aa: CASSYNRDRSNQPQHF
cdr3_nt: TGTGCCAGCAGCTACAACAGGGACAGATCAAATCAGCCCCAGCATTTT
d_call: TRBD1
j_call: TRBJ1-5
clone_size: .
v_call: TRBV13

cdr3_aa: CATSPTSGSPPADTQYF
cdr3_nt: TGTGCCACCAGCCCGACTAGCGGGAGCCCCCCGGCAGATACGCAGTATTTT
d_call: TRBD2
j_call: TRBJ2-3
clone_size: .
v_call: TRBV24-1

cdr3_aa: CASSLVLAGGYNEQFF
cdr3_nt: TGCGCCAGCAGCTTGGTGCTAGCGGGGGGGTACAATGAGCAGTTCTTC
d_call: TRBD2
j_call: TRBJ2-1
clone_size: .
v_call: TRBV5-1

cdr3_aa: CASSFPRGASSYNEQFF
cdr3_nt: TGTGCCAGCAGTTTTCCGCGGGGGGCGAGCTCCTACAATGAGCAGTTCTTC
d_call: TRBD2
j_call: TRBJ2-1
clone_size: .
v_call: TRBV11-2

cdr3_aa: CASSLVQDSYNEQFF
cdr3_nt: TGCGCCAGCAGCTTGGTACAGGACTCCTACAATGAGCAGTTCTTC
d_call: .
j_call: TRBJ2-1
clone_size: .
v_call: TRBV5-1

cdr3_aa: CASSIEGGRGYNEQFF
cdr3_nt: TGTGCCAGTAGTATAGAGGGCGGGAGGGGATACAATGAGCAGTTCTTC
d_call: TRBD2
j_call: TRBJ2-1
clone_size: .
v_call: TRBV19

cdr3_aa: CATNEALWLNQPQHF
cdr3_nt: TGTGCCACCAATGAGGCCCTTTGGCTCAATCAGCCCCAGCATTTT
d_call: .
j_call: TRBJ1-5
clone_size: .
v_call: TRBV28

cdr3_aa: CASSDPTGGGETQYF
cdr3_nt: TGTGCCAGTAGTGACCCGACAGGGGGCGGTGAGACCCAGTACTTC
d_call: TRBD1
j_call: TRBJ2-5
clone_size: .
v_call: TRBV19

cdr3_aa: CASSYKFSYEQYF
cdr3_nt: TGTGCCAGCAGTTACAAGTTCTCCTACGAGCAGTACTTC
d_call: .
j_call: TRBJ2-7
clone_size: few
v_call: TRBV7-2

cdr3_aa: CASSLPTTGAGNTIYF
cdr3_nt: TGTGCCAGCAGTTTACCCACAACAGGGGCTGGAAACACCATATATTTT
d_call: TRBD1
j_call: TRBJ1-3
clone_size: .
v_call: TRBV28

cdr3_aa: CASSQRGGSGANVLTF
cdr3_nt: TGTGCCAGCAGCCAGAGGGGAGGGAGTGGGGCCAACGTCCTGACTTTC
d_call: TRBD2
j_call: TRBJ2-6
clone_size: .
v_call: TRBV4-2

cdr3_aa: CASSPPTSGGKETQYF
cdr3_nt: TGTGCCAGCTCACCACCAACTAGCGGGGGAAAAGAGACCCAGTACTTC
d_call: TRBD2
j_call: TRBJ2-5
clone_size: .
v_call: TRBV18

cdr3_aa: CASTDSRRTEAFF
cdr3_nt: TGCGCCAGTACCGACAGTCGCCGGACTGAAGCTTTCTTT
d_call: .
j_call: TRBJ1-1
clone_size: .
v_call: TRBV10-1

cdr3_aa: CASSMTGGYTEAFF
cdr3_nt: TGTGCCAGTAGTATGACAGGGGGCTACACTGAAGCTTTCTTT
d_call: TRBD1
j_call: TRBJ1-1
clone_size: few
v_call: TRBV19

cdr3_aa: CASSGLGNTDTQYF
cdr3_nt: TGTGCCAGCAGCGGACTCGGAAACACAGATACGCAGTATTTT
d_call: .
j_call: TRBJ2-3
clone_size: .
v_call: TRBV28

cdr3_aa: CASSRDYNYGYTF
cdr3_nt: TGTGCCAGTAGTAGGGACTATAACTATGGCTACACCTTC
d_call: .
j_call: TRBJ1-2
clone_size: .
v_call: TRBV19

cdr3_aa: CASSVGPGQAVNEKLFF
cdr3_nt: TGTGCCAGCAGCGTAGGTCCGGGACAGGCCGTTAATGAAAAACTGTTTTTT
d_call: TRBD1
j_call: TRBJ1-4
clone_size: .
v_call: TRBV9

cdr3_aa: CASSRDRENYGYTF
cdr3_nt: TGTGCCAGCAGCCGGGACAGGGAAAACTATGGCTACACCTTC
d_call: TRBD1
j_call: TRBJ1-2
clone_size: .
v_call: TRBV2

cdr3_aa: CASNAGTSGIGDTQYF
cdr3_nt: TGTGCCAGCAACGCCGGGACTAGCGGGATTGGAGATACGCAGTATTTT
d_call: TRBD2
j_call: TRBJ2-3
clone_size: .
v_call: TRBV27

cdr3_aa: CASSRQGQAREKLFF
cdr3_nt: TGTGCCAGCAGTCGTCAGGGGCAGGCCCGTGAAAAACTGTTTTTT
d_call: .
j_call: TRBJ1-4
clone_size: once
v_call: TRBV27

cdr3_aa: CASSSRGGPTDTQYF
cdr3_nt: TGTGCCAGCAGCTCCCGGGGGGGCCCTACAGATACGCAGTATTTT
d_call: TRBD2
j_call: TRBJ2-3
clone_size: .
v_call: TRBV7-3

cdr3_aa: CASSVGLAPPSTDTQYF
cdr3_nt: TGTGCCAGCAGCGTAGGCCTAGCACCTCCTAGCACAGATACGCAGTATTTT
d_call: .
j_call: TRBJ2-3
clone_size: once
v_call: TRBV9

cdr3_aa: CASSGASGGALETQYF
cdr3_nt: TGTGCCAGCAGTGGGGCTAGCGGGGGGGCCCTAGAGACCCAGTACTTC
d_call: TRBD2
j_call: TRBJ2-5
clone_size: few
v_call: TRBV2

cdr3_aa: CASPDTSSYNEQFF
cdr3_nt: TGTGCCAGCCCCGACACGAGCTCCTACAATGAGCAGTTCTTC
d_call: .
j_call: TRBJ2-1
clone_size: once
v_call: TRBV2

cdr3_aa: CASSQDIRRPIHGYTF
cdr3_nt: TGTGCCAGCAGCCAAGATATAAGGAGACCGATCCATGGCTACACCTTC
d_call: .
j_call: TRBJ1-2
clone_size: few
v_call: TRBV4-2

cdr3_aa: CASSIDRVHSYEQYF
cdr3_nt: TGTGCCAGTAGTATAGACAGGGTGCACTCCTACGAGCAGTACTTC
d_call: .
j_call: TRBJ2-7
clone_size: .
v_call: TRBV19

cdr3_aa: CASSPGGGENTEAFF
cdr3_nt: TGTGCCAGCTCACCAGGGGGGGGCGAGAACACTGAAGCTTTCTTT
d_call: .
j_call: TRBJ1-1
clone_size: once
v_call: TRBV18

cdr3_aa: CSANKNTEAFF
cdr3_nt: TGCAGCGCTAATAAGAACACTGAAGCTTTCTTT
d_call: .
j_call: TRBJ1-1
clone_size: .
v_call: TRBV20-1

cdr3_aa: CASKEGMEETQYF
cdr3_nt: TGTGCCAGCAAAGAGGGAATGGAAGAGACCCAGTACTTC
d_call: .
j_call: TRBJ2-5
clone_size: .
v_call: TRBV2

cdr3_aa: CASSHSTPRTGKGYTF
cdr3_nt: TGTGCCAGCAGCCACTCCACCCCCCGGACAGGCAAGGGCTACACCTTC
d_call: TRBD1
j_call: TRBJ1-2
clone_size: .
v_call: TRBV3-1/TRBV3-2

cdr3_aa: CASSLDRVQPQHF
cdr3_nt: TGTGCCAGCAGTTTAGACAGGGTTCAGCCCCAGCATTTT
d_call: .
j_call: TRBJ1-5
clone_size: .
v_call: TRBV12-3/TRBV12-4

cdr3_aa: CASSQDRGTYNEQFF
cdr3_nt: TGTGCCAGCAGCCAAGATCGAGGGACCTACAATGAGCAGTTCTTC
d_call: .
j_call: TRBJ2-1
clone_size: .
v_call: TRBV3-1/TRBV3-2

cdr3_aa: CASSLNVRTNTGELFF
cdr3_nt: TGTGCCAGCAGCTTAAATGTCAGGACGAACACCGGGGAGCTGTTTTTT
d_call: .
j_call: TRBJ2-2
clone_size: .
v_call: TRBV7-2

cdr3_aa: CAISVGRSTDTQYF
cdr3_nt: TGTGCCATCAGTGTGGGGAGGTCCACAGATACGCAGTATTTT
d_call: .
j_call: TRBJ2-3
clone_size: few
v_call: TRBV10-3

cdr3_aa: CASSQGNLRTGGRHQPQHF
cdr3_nt: TGCGCCAGCAGCCAAGGAAATCTGAGGACAGGGGGCCGTCATCAGCCCCAGCATTTT
d_call: TRBD1
j_call: TRBJ1-5
clone_size: few
v_call: TRBV4-1

cdr3_aa: CASSPSGAYEQYF
cdr3_nt: TGTGCCAGCTCACCTAGCGGGGCCTACGAGCAGTACTTC
d_call: TRBD2
j_call: TRBJ2-7
clone_size: .
v_call: TRBV18

cdr3_aa: CASTMGQDYNEQFF
cdr3_nt: TGTGCCAGTACCATGGGACAGGACTACAATGAGCAGTTCTTC
d_call: TRBD1
j_call: TRBJ2-1
clone_size: .
v_call: TRBV19

cdr3_aa: CASSPGLPWGTQYF
cdr3_nt: TGTGCCAGCAGCCCGGGACTCCCTTGGGGCACGCAGTATTTT
d_call: .
j_call: TRBJ2-3
clone_size: .
v_call: TRBV9

cdr3_aa: CASSPEGGGFHEQYF
cdr3_nt: TGTGCCAGCAGCCCGGAGGGGGGAGGGTTCCACGAGCAGTACTTC
d_call: .
j_call: TRBJ2-7
clone_size: .
v_call: TRBV5-4

cdr3_aa: CATDQGWWNQPQHF
cdr3_nt: TGTGCCACCGACCAGGGTTGGTGGAATCAGCCCCAGCATTTT
d_call: .
j_call: TRBJ1-5
clone_size: .
v_call: TRBV15

cdr3_aa: CASSLIQGGTDTQYF
cdr3_nt: TGCGCCAGCAGCTTGATCCAGGGGGGCACAGATACGCAGTATTTT
d_call: TRBD1
j_call: TRBJ2-3
clone_size: .
v_call: TRBV5-1

cdr3_aa: CASSAEGTIYNEQFF
cdr3_nt: TGTGCCAGCAGTGCGGAGGGTACCATTTACAATGAGCAGTTCTTC
d_call: .
j_call: TRBJ2-1
clone_size: few
v_call: TRBV2